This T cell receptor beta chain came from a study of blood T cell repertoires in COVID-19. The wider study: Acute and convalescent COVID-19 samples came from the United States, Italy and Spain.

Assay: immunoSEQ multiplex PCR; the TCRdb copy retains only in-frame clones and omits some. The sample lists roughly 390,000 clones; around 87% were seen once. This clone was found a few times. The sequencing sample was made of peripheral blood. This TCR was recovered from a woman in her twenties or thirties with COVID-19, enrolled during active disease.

CDR3 nucleotide sequence: TGTGCCAGCAGCCCCGTGACCGGGTACACCGGGGAGCTGTTTTTT. Its protein product is CASSPVTGYTGELFF. This chain links TRBV28 with TRBJ2-2; D is unclear. V lost 6 bases and J lost 3, with 14 bases in between. This CDR3 is 15 amino acids long. Germline CDR1 reads MDHEN; CDR2 reads SYDVKM.